This entry features one TCR beta chain sequence. The J segment lost 6 bases and the V segment lost 1 base, leaving 6 bases of the junction unmatched. Germline V gene sequence: CDR1 SGHRS, CDR2 YFSETQ. The CDR3 runs to 15 residues. In the original workflow: The authors estimated nucleated cell counts from reference gene primer amplification. Produced via immunoSEQ multiplex PCR; TCRdb's table is partial and in-frame only. V and J calls and clone size come straight from that table; D and trimming were deduced from the DNA. The profile shows tens of thousands of clones, 88% of them singletons. The sample originates from a study of blood T cell repertoires in COVID-19. Whole-study context: There were acute and convalescent COVID-19 samples, and they came from the United States, Italy and Spain.

The material sequenced was peripheral blood. The clonotype originates from a human donor in a cohort sampled during active COVID-19. The chain has TRBV5-1 and TRBJ2-3; TRBD2 aligns across 9 bases. The CDR3 region has the DNA TGCGCCAGCAGCTTGTCTAGCGGGATGGCTGATACGCAGTATTTT. It specifies CASSLSSGMADTQYF.